This TCR beta chain was recovered during a study of control samples from healthy donors and cancer patients. The table came from immunoSEQ multiplex PCR; TCRdb's copy has only in-frame clones and leaves some out. The sample contains under 150,000 clones, nearly 90% of which appear only once. This CDR3 is built from 15 residues. The TCR sequence derives from a man aged 50 to 59 with head and neck cancer. The J gene is TRBJ1-2, the V gene TRBV21-1; TRBD1 is the table's D call, not checked against the DNA. TRBV21-1 is an annotated pseudogene. The material sequenced was PBMCs. The chain's CDR3 is CASSKAGQMNYGYTF. CDR3 sequence (DNA): TGTGCCAGCAGCAAAGCGGGACAGATGAACTATGGCTACACCTTC.